These T cell receptor beta chains were read from a single sample in a study of T cell responses to AZD1222 COVID-19 vaccine. Assay: immunoSEQ multiplex PCR; the TCRdb copy retains only in-frame clones and omits some. The table records 110,000 to 150,000 clones, around nine tenths of them present only once. The material sequenced was peripheral blood, taken on day 0 of AZD1222 vaccination. These receptors all stem from an adult in good health. The CDR3 runs from the conserved cysteine through the conserved F or W. The D gene is left open where the match is weak. Where a row states a size, it is once, few, many or the class of an expanded clone; other rows omit it.

TRBJ2-2,-,-,TRBV12-3/TRBV12-4,CASSGGGRGELFF,TGTGCCAGCAGCGGCGGCGGGCGAGGGGAGCTGTTTTTT
TRBJ2-1,-,TRBD2,TRBV2,CASPTWGTSGIKGDNEQFF,TGTGCCAGCCCAACCTGGGGAACTAGCGGTATTAAAGGAGACAATGAGCAGTTCTTC
TRBJ1-6,-,-,TRBV7-2,CASSLGLQENSPLHF,TGTGCCAGCAGCTTGGGTTTACAGGAGAATTCACCCCTCCACTTT
TRBJ2-4,-,TRBD2,TRBV18,CASSPTSGLAGGSRNIQYF,TGTGCCAGCTCACCTACTTCCGGACTAGCGGGAGGTTCCAGAAACATTCAGTACTTC
TRBJ2-3,-,TRBD2,TRBV19,CASRGAGFSTDTQYF,TGTGCCAGTAGAGGAGCGGGATTTAGCACAGATACGCAGTATTTT
TRBJ1-5,-,-,TRBV3-1/TRBV3-2,CASSQDLRSGPQHF,TGTGCCAGCAGCCAAGATTTGCGCAGCGGGCCCCAGCATTTT
TRBJ2-7,-,-,TRBV6-5,CASSYPAAHEQYF,TGTGCCAGCAGTTACCCAGCGGCCCACGAGCAGTACTTC
TRBJ2-1,-,TRBD2,TRBV6-5,CASSPQTSGNGEQFF,TGTGCCAGCAGCCCCCAGACTAGCGGGAACGGTGAGCAGTTCTTC
TRBJ2-3,-,-,TRBV10-1,CASGGVEGATDTQYF,TGCGCCAGTGGGGGAGTAGAAGGGGCCACAGATACGCAGTATTTT
TRBJ1-5,-,-,TRBV28,CASSPHPRSNQPQHF,TGTGCCAGCAGCCCCCATCCAAGGAGCAATCAGCCCCAGCATTTT
TRBJ2-2,once,TRBD1,TRBV27,CASRISRGTGELFF,TGTGCCAGCCGTATATCCAGGGGGACCGGGGAGCTGTTTTTT
TRBJ2-4,-,-,TRBV3-1/TRBV3-2,CASSHRGEEDIQYF,TGTGCCAGCAGCCACCGGGGAGAGGAAGACATTCAGTACTTC
TRBJ2-7,-,-,TRBV10-2,CATGHSYEQYF,TGCGCCACCGGACACTCCTACGAGCAGTACTTC
TRBJ1-1,-,-,TRBV4-1,CASSRDTEAFF,TGCGCCAGCAGCCGGGACACTGAAGCTTTCTTT
TRBJ2-7,-,TRBD2,TRBV27,CASSRLGTSGRVEQYF,TGTGCCAGCAGTCGCCTGGGGACTAGCGGGAGAGTAGAGCAGTACTTC
TRBJ2-1,-,-,TRBV11-2,CASSLEVRGGQFF,TGTGCCAGCAGCTTAGAGGTCAGGGGTGGGCAGTTCTTC
TRBJ2-3,-,-,TRBV19,CASRSDTTDTQYF,TGTGCCAGTAGGTCAGACACCACAGATACGCAGTATTTT
TRBJ2-7,-,-,TRBV4-3,CASSQATGESYEQYF,TGCGCCAGCAGCCAAGCTACAGGCGAATCCTACGAGCAGTACTTC
TRBJ2-5,few,TRBD1,TRBV18,CASSPWTGKETQYF,TGTGCCAGCTCCCCCTGGACAGGGAAAGAGACCCAGTACTTC
TRBJ2-7,-,-,TRBV7-2,CASSFVPAEQYF,TGTGCCAGCAGCTTCGTTCCCGCCGAGCAGTACTTC
TRBJ2-1,-,-,TRBV12-3/TRBV12-4,CASVENNEQFF,TGTGCCAGCGTGGAGAACAATGAGCAGTTCTTC
TRBJ1-1,-,-,TRBV12-3/TRBV12-4,CASRSTGRIEAFF,TGTGCCAGCAGGTCGACGGGCCGGATTGAAGCTTTCTTT
TRBJ2-7,-,-,TRBV5-6,CASSLERHVIYEQYF,TGTGCCAGCAGCTTGGAAAGGCACGTCATCTACGAGCAGTACTTC
TRBJ1-2,once,-,TRBV4-1,CASSQAPGENYGYTF,TGCGCCAGCAGCCAAGCACCCGGGGAGAACTATGGCTACACCTTC
TRBJ2-1,-,TRBD2,TRBV7-2,CASSPGLAGGIYNEQFF,TGTGCCAGCAGCCCCGGACTAGCGGGAGGTATCTACAATGAGCAGTTCTTC
TRBJ2-5,-,-,TRBV4-1,CASSQGGIQETQYF,TGCGCCAGCAGCCAAGGGGGCATCCAAGAGACCCAGTACTTC
TRBJ2-2,-,-,TRBV5-1,CASTGFNTGELFF,TGCGCCAGCACTGGGTTTAACACCGGGGAGCTGTTTTTT
TRBJ2-1,-,-,TRBV27,CASSWTANNEQFF,TGTGCCAGCAGTTGGACAGCGAACAATGAGCAGTTCTTC
TRBJ1-4,-,-,TRBV5-1,CASTLHGATNEKLFF,TGCGCCAGCACCCTACACGGGGCAACTAATGAAAAACTGTTTTTT
TRBJ2-7,-,-,TRBV5-1,CASNTGVGNGQYF,TGCGCCAGCAACACTGGGGTAGGGAACGGGCAGTACTTC
TRBJ2-1,-,-,TRBV15,CATSSGRLSYNEQFF,TGTGCCACCAGCAGTGGACGACTATCCTACAATGAGCAGTTCTTC
TRBJ2-7,-,-,TRBV5-1,CASSPVSGPATVSEQYF,TGCGCCAGCAGCCCCGTTAGTGGGCCAGCGACGGTCTCCGAGCAGTACTTC
TRBJ2-7,-,-,TRBV5-1,CASSRDSNQYEQYF,TGCGCCAGCAGTCGGGATAGCAATCAGTACGAGCAGTACTTC
TRBJ2-2,-,-,TRBV10-2,CASKSGTTNTGELFF,TGCGCCAGCAAATCCGGGACGACGAACACCGGGGAGCTGTTTTTT
TRBJ1-1,-,-,TRBV11-1,CASSLRAGRNTEAFF,TGTGCCAGCAGCTTAAGGGCAGGGCGGAACACTGAAGCTTTCTTT
TRBJ1-5,-,TRBD1,TRBV9,CASSVGTGNNQPQHF,TGTGCCAGCAGCGTAGGGACAGGTAACAATCAGCCCCAGCATTTT
TRBJ2-1,-,TRBD2,TRBV5-1,CASSLEPSGAYNEQFF,TGCGCCAGCAGCTTGGAGCCTAGCGGGGCTTACAATGAGCAGTTCTTC
TRBJ1-6,-,-,TRBV2,CASSAPRTGNSPLHF,TGTGCCAGCAGCGCCCCTCGAACGGGAAATTCACCCCTCCACTTT
TRBJ2-5,-,-,TRBV18,CASSPGDQETQYF,TGTGCCAGCTCACCGGGGGACCAAGAGACCCAGTACTTC
TRBJ2-1,-,TRBD2,TRBV7-2,CASSLVGGFSGRTHEQFF,TGTGCCAGCAGCTTAGTAGGGGGTTTTAGCGGGAGAACCCATGAGCAGTTCTTC
TRBJ2-3,-,TRBD2,TRBV10-3,CAISVTSGSDTDTQYF,TGTGCCATCAGTGTAACTAGCGGGAGCGACACAGATACGCAGTATTTT
TRBJ1-1,-,-,TRBV9,CASSPGLNTEAFF,TGTGCCAGCAGTCCGGGGCTGAACACTGAAGCTTTCTTT
TRBJ2-1,-,-,TRBV6-5,CASSYRANEQFF,TGTGCCAGCAGTTACAGGGCGAATGAGCAGTTCTTC
TRBJ1-1,-,TRBD1,TRBV12-3/TRBV12-4,CASRLTGRPEAFF,TGTGCCAGCAGATTGACAGGGAGGCCTGAAGCTTTCTTT
TRBJ2-7,-,-,TRBV19,CASKSRSGYDEQYF,TGTGCCAGTAAGTCGAGGAGCGGGTATGACGAGCAGTACTTC
TRBJ2-3,-,-,TRBV7-2,CASSPGRVYDTQYF,TGTGCCAGCAGCCCCGGCAGGGTTTACGATACGCAGTATTTT
TRBJ2-5,-,TRBD2,TRBV30,CAWSQLAGGPETQYF,TGTGCCTGGAGCCAACTAGCGGGAGGGCCGGAGACCCAGTACTTC
TRBJ1-2,-,TRBD1,TRBV5-6,CASSRQGVANYGYTF,TGTGCCAGCAGCCGACAGGGCGTGGCTAACTATGGCTACACCTTC
TRBJ2-1,-,TRBD2,TRBV19,CASSMFGLAGGPYNEQFF,TGTGCCAGTAGTATGTTTGGGCTAGCGGGAGGGCCTTACAATGAGCAGTTCTTC
TRBJ2-1,-,TRBD2,TRBV5-1,CASSLGTSGSSWQFF,TGCGCCAGCAGCTTGGGGACTAGCGGGTCCAGTTGGCAGTTCTTC
TRBJ1-3,-,-,TRBV5-1,CASSPSNSGNTIYF,TGCGCCAGCAGCCCGAGCAACTCTGGAAACACCATATATTTT
TRBJ2-1,-,-,TRBV11-2,CASSSLPFNEQFF,TGTGCCAGCAGCTCCCTTCCTTTCAATGAGCAGTTCTTC
TRBJ1-2,once,-,TRBV5-4,CASNLDRMNGYTF,TGTGCCAGCAACCTGGACAGAATGAATGGCTACACCTTC
TRBJ1-2,-,-,TRBV29-1,CSVDYGYTF,TGCAGCGTAGACTATGGCTACACCTTC
TRBJ2-2,-,-,TRBV4-3,CASSQDPSFRAGELFF,TGCGCCAGCAGCCAAGATCCCAGTTTCAGGGCCGGGGAGCTGTTTTTT
TRBJ2-1,once,-,TRBV25-1,CASSEYLEGGDSEQFF,TGTGCCAGCAGTGAATATTTAGAGGGGGGGGACTCTGAGCAGTTCTTC
TRBJ2-1,once,TRBD2,TRBV24-1,CATSDLSPSGYNEQFF,TGTGCCACCAGTGATTTGTCACCTAGCGGCTACAATGAGCAGTTCTTC
TRBJ1-2,-,-,TRBV18,CASSPRNYGYTF,TGTGCCAGCTCACCAAGGAACTATGGCTACACCTTC
TRBJ1-1,-,-,TRBV2,CASSRMGTEAFF,TGTGCCAGCAGCCGAATGGGCACTGAAGCTTTCTTT